These T cell receptor beta chains were read from a single sample in a study of blood T cell repertoires in COVID-19. The assay was immunoSEQ multiplex PCR, and TCRdb's table has in-frame clones only and misses some. In the table there are some 120,000 clones, around 70% of which are singletons. The sequencing sample was made of peripheral blood. The receptors originated from a man older than 75 with COVID-19, enrolled during active disease. Each CDR3 is given with its conserved first and last residue. The D gene is left open where the match is weak. Not every row has a clone size; where given, it reads once, few, many or a size class.

>medium-sized|TRBV10-3|TRBD2|TRBJ2-1
TGTGCCATCAGTGAGGCGGGAGAGCTCTACAATGAGCAGTTCTTC
CAISEAGELYNEQFF
>.|TRBV7-8|.|TRBJ1-1
TGTGCCAGCAGCTTCCCCGGGAGCGCTATGAACACTGAAGCTTTCTTT
CASSFPGSAMNTEAFF
>.|TRBV28|TRBD1|TRBJ2-7
TGTGCCAGCAGTCCACAGGGGTCGACCTACGAGCAGTACTTC
CASSPQGSTYEQYF
>.|TRBV5-1|TRBD1|TRBJ1-2
TGCGCCAGCAGCCGGGACAGGGAACGCTATGGCTACACCTTC
CASSRDRERYGYTF
>few|TRBV9|.|TRBJ2-2
TGTGCCAGCAGCGTACAGGTGACCGGGGAGCTGTTTTTT
CASSVQVTGELFF
>.|TRBV30|TRBD1|TRBJ1-2
TGTGCCTGGAGTGCGGGACAGGGGGCGATCGGCTACACCTTC
CAWSAGQGAIGYTF
>.|TRBV4-1|TRBD1|TRBJ2-5
TGCGCCAGCAGCCAAGAAAGGGGGCATGAGACCCAGTACTTC
CASSQERGHETQYF
>.|TRBV7-2|.|TRBJ2-3
TGTGCCAGCAGCTTAGTAGTAGCGTACACAGATACGCAGTATTTT
CASSLVVAYTDTQYF
>.|TRBV29-1|.|TRBJ2-1
TGCAGCGTTCAAGGAGCTAAGGCGGCGGATGAGCAGTTCTTC
CSVQGAKAADEQFF
>.|TRBV14|TRBD1|TRBJ2-1
TGTGCCAGCAGCCAATTTGGGACAGGGGTCCATGAGCAGTTCTTC
CASSQFGTGVHEQFF
>.|TRBV19|.|TRBJ1-6
TGTGCCAGTAGTCGGGACGGGACTTCGTACTCACCCCTCCACTTT
CASSRDGTSYSPLHF
>once|TRBV20-1|.|TRBJ2-7
TGCAGTGCTAGTGACCTTGGACAGGGAGGGCACGAGCAGTACTTC
CSASDLGQGGHEQYF
>.|TRBV7-9|TRBD2|TRBJ2-7
TGTGCCAGCAGCTTCGGTAGCGGGAGTTTGTACGAGCAGTACTTC
CASSFGSGSLYEQYF
>few|TRBV18|.|TRBJ1-1
TGTGCCAGCTCACCAATCTCCCACGGAGCTTTCTTT
CASSPISHGAFF
>once|TRBV6-5|TRBD1|TRBJ2-4
TGTGCCAGCAGTTATGGGGGACAGGGACAAAACATTCAGTACTTC
CASSYGGQGQNIQYF
>.|TRBV5-5|TRBD1|TRBJ1-5
TGTGCCAGCAGCTTAATCGGACAGGGCGGGGATCAGCCCCAGCATTTT
CASSLIGQGGDQPQHF
>.|TRBV28|TRBD1|TRBJ1-6
TGTGCCAGCACCCCCGGACAGGCGGGTTTTTATTCACCCCTCCACTTT
CASTPGQAGFYSPLHF
>.|TRBV25-1|TRBD2|TRBJ2-1
TGTGCCAGCAGTGGAGGGACTAGCGGGAGACCGTCCTACAATGAGCAGTTCTTC
CASSGGTSGRPSYNEQFF
>few|TRBV13|.|TRBJ2-7
TGTGCCAGCAGCCGCGGGGCGCCTAGTCAGCAGTACTTC
CASSRGAPSQQYF
>.|TRBV5-1|TRBD1|TRBJ2-5
TGCGCCAGCAGCCCTGGGACAGCTCAAGAGACCCAGTACTTC
CASSPGTAQETQYF
>.|TRBV6-5|TRBD1|TRBJ2-1
TGTGCCAGCAGACCCTCGACAGGGAAGGATGAGCAGTTCTTC
CASRPSTGKDEQFF
>.|TRBV28|.|TRBJ1-4
TGTGCCAGCAGTTTCCCCGGTTCGGGGGGGAGCGAAAAACTGTTTTTT
CASSFPGSGGSEKLFF
>.|TRBV5-4|.|TRBJ2-1
TGTGCCAGCAGCCTAGGACTTATTTGGGGTGAGCAGTTCTTC
CASSLGLIWGEQFF
>few|TRBV4-3|.|TRBJ1-1
TGCGCCAGCAGCCAAGATAGTATTATGCACACTGAAGCTTTCTTT
CASSQDSIMHTEAFF
>few|TRBV5-6|TRBD2|TRBJ2-3
TGTGCCAGCAGCTCATGGACTAGCGGGAGTAAGAACACAGATACGCAGTATTTT
CASSSWTSGSKNTDTQYF
>.|TRBV6-2/TRBV6-3|TRBD2|TRBJ2-1
TGTGCCAGCAGTTACTCGATGGGTAGCGGGTTCTCCTACAATGAGCAGTTCTTC
CASSYSMGSGFSYNEQFF
>.|TRBV5-4|.|TRBJ2-5
TGTGCCAGCAGCTTGCGCAGGGTCGGTTCAGAGACCCAGTACTTC
CASSLRRVGSETQYF
>few|TRBV29-1|TRBD1|TRBJ1-2
TGCAGCGTTGGGACAGGGTATGGCTACACCTTC
CSVGTGYGYTF
>few|TRBV28|TRBD1|TRBJ1-6
TGTGCCAGCAGTCTCCGACAGGGGGCCTATAATTCACCCCTCCACTTT
CASSLRQGAYNSPLHF
>few|TRBV30|TRBD2|TRBJ2-7
TGTGCCTGGAGTCCCAGCGGGAGGAGCGAGCAGTACTTC
CAWSPSGRSEQYF
>.|TRBV6-5|.|TRBJ1-2
TGTGCCAGCAGTTACGGGCGCGACTATGGCTACACCTTC
CASSYGRDYGYTF
>.|TRBV18|.|TRBJ2-3
TGTGCCAGCTCACCAAGATCCGGGGGATACACAGATACGCAGTATTTT
CASSPRSGGYTDTQYF
>.|TRBV7-9|TRBD2|TRBJ2-5
TGTGCCAGCAGCTTAGTGGTGTTGGTAGCGGGAGCGGAGACCCAGTACTTC
CASSLVVLVAGAETQYF
>.|TRBV30|TRBD2|TRBJ2-2
TGTGCCTTACGGACTAGCGGGAACACCGGGGAGCTGTTTTTT
CALRTSGNTGELFF
>few|TRBV19|.|TRBJ1-1
TGTGCCAGTACCACACGATCAGGGCTAACTGAAGCTTTCTTT
CASTTRSGLTEAFF
>.|TRBV4-2|.|TRBJ1-1
TGTGCCAGCAGCCAAGACACGGACACTGAAGCTTTCTTT
CASSQDTDTEAFF
>.|TRBV11-2|.|TRBJ1-2
TGTGCCAGCAGCTGGGGACACCGAAACTATGGCTACACCTTC
CASSWGHRNYGYTF
>.|TRBV7-9|TRBD2|TRBJ2-1
TGTGCCAGCAGCTCCAAAATAGGGACTAGCGGGAGCTCTGAGCAGTTCTTC
CASSSKIGTSGSSEQFF
>.|TRBV12-3/TRBV12-4|.|TRBJ1-5
TGTGCCAGCAGTTGGCAGGAGGATCAGCCCCAGCATTTT
CASSWQEDQPQHF
>once|TRBV7-6|.|TRBJ1-2
TGTGCCAGCGGCACAGGGAACTATGGCTACACCTTC
CASGTGNYGYTF
>.|TRBV4-3|TRBD1|TRBJ1-1
TGCGCCAGCAGCCAAGAACCGGGACAGGGGCCTGAAGCTTTCTTT
CASSQEPGQGPEAFF
>once|TRBV7-3|.|TRBJ2-3
TGTGCCAGCAGGTTTGAGAACGGGAGTGGCACAGATACGCAGTATTTT
CASRFENGSGTDTQYF
>.|TRBV4-2|TRBD2|TRBJ2-5
TGTGCCAGCAGCCATGGAACTAGCGGGAGAGAATGGGAGACCCAGTACTTC
CASSHGTSGREWETQYF
>.|TRBV3-1/TRBV3-2|TRBD1|TRBJ2-1
TGTGCCTCCCTCAGCCGGACAGGGCTAAATAGGGATGAGCAGTTCTTC
CASLSRTGLNRDEQFF
>.|TRBV28|TRBD1|TRBJ1-1
TGTGCCAGCAGTTTTTACGACAGGGGAGCTTTCTTT
CASSFYDRGAFF
>.|TRBV14|.|TRBJ2-7
TGTGCCAGCAGCCAAGCGTCAGGGACCTACGAGCAGTACTTC
CASSQASGTYEQYF
>.|TRBV11-2|.|TRBJ1-1
TGTGCCAGCAGCTCACAGGGAATTGAAGCTTTCTTT
CASSSQGIEAFF
>.|TRBV6-1|.|TRBJ1-5
TGTGCCAGCAGTGAAGGACTTAGGGGTTATCAGCCCCAGCATTTT
CASSEGLRGYQPQHF
>.|TRBV4-3|TRBD2|TRBJ2-2
TGCGCCAGCAGCCCACAAATCGGGACTAGTATCGGGGAGCTGTTTTTT
CASSPQIGTSIGELFF
>.|TRBV6-2/TRBV6-3|.|TRBJ1-1
TGTGCCAGCAGTTATGGCAGGGAGAACACTGAAGCTTTCTTT
CASSYGRENTEAFF
>.|TRBV23-1|TRBD1|TRBJ2-2
TGCGCCAGCAGCCGGGACAGGGACAACACCGGGGAGCTGTTTTTT
CASSRDRDNTGELFF
>few|TRBV5-8|.|TRBJ2-2
TGTGCCAGCAGTTCAACAGTTAACACCGGGGAGCTGTTTTTT
CASSSTVNTGELFF
>.|TRBV2|TRBD1|TRBJ1-6
TGTGCCAGCCTCTTTGTCGGACAGGGCGATTCACCCCTCCACTTT
CASLFVGQGDSPLHF
>.|TRBV5-6|.|TRBJ1-3
TGTGCCAGCAGCTTGGACAGGTCCGAGGGAAACACCATATATTTT
CASSLDRSEGNTIYF